Listed here are 28 T cell receptor beta chains from one sample, sequenced in a study of T cells in Graves' hyperthyroidism and ophthalmopathy (dated by TCRdb to the late 2010s). Receptors were amplified or captured by multiplex PCR. TCRdb names Illumina HiSeq 2000 as the instrument used. TCR beta CDR3 regions were amplified from RNA transcripts. The first round of RT-PCR for the TCR CDR3 was performed with the HTBI primer set and the Qiagen OneStep RT-PCR kit. TCRdb reprocessed the public reads (quality trimming at Q25 with fastp, clone calling with MiXCR) and kept in-frame beta chains. Every distinct CDR3 protein forms one entry, paired with its most common genes and DNA. The sample table lists 360,000 or so distinct CDR3 sequences, about 18% of them with a count of one. The biggest ten clones account for roughly 3.5% of the sample. The sample consisted of blood. The receptor source for this set is a woman aged 18-30 years with Graves' hyperthyroidism.

A few counts support this clonotype. The chain recombines TRBV18 with TRBJ2-7; D is undetermined. V was shortened by 2 bases and J by 0 bases, with 11 bases between the two germline ends. The CDR3 consists of 15 residues. CDR1 and CDR2 from the germline V gene are KGHSH and LQKENI. As DNA, the CDR3 is TGTGCCAGCTCACCAGATCTCAGCAGCTCCTACGAGCAGTACTTC. Its translation is CASSPDLSSSYEQYF.

This clonotype appeared many times. The DNA for the CDR3 is TGCGCCAGCAGCCAACTGTGGGACCGGCGGAAGACCCAGTACTTC. It yields the protein CASSQLWDRRKTQYF. The chain joins TRBV4-1 to TRBJ2-5; perhaps D is TRBD1 or TRBD2 (5 bases each). The germline CDR1 and CDR2 sequences are MGHRA and YSYEKL. CDR3 length: 15 amino acids. Trimming took 2 bases from V and 6 from J, leaving 16 bases between them.

This clonotype was detected many times. The chain is built from TRBV6-1 and TRBJ2-5; D gene ambiguous. CDR1 MNHNS and CDR2 SASEGT come from the germline V gene. This CDR3 comprises 15 residues. With 0 bases removed from V and 1 base from J, the gap between germline ends came to 9 bases. The chain's CDR3 is CASSEAWGFQETQYF. In DNA, the CDR3 is TGTGCCAGCAGTGAAGCTTGGGGTTTCCAAGAGACCCAGTACTTC.

This clonotype showed up just a few times. The V and J genes are TRBV5-1 and TRBJ2-7; D not certain. Per the germline V gene, CDR1 is SGHRS and CDR2 is YFSETQ. Deletions cut 4 bases from V and 0 bases from J, with 14 bases between. The CDR3 is 15 residues long. The CDR3 here is CASSPGRQSSYEQYF. The DNA of the CDR3 is TGCGCCAGCAGCCCCGGACGTCAAAGCTCCTACGAGCAGTACTTC.

A single count supports this clonotype. The CDR3 DNA sequence: TGTGCCAGCAGTGACGGGGGCGGTGGCTACGAGCAGTACTTC. Amino acids: CASSDGGGGYEQYF. The gene calls are TRBV6-1 and TRBJ2-7; D may be TRBD1 or TRBD2 (6 bases each). Trimming shortened V by 3 bases and J by 3 bases, and 12 bases separated the two germline ends. CDR1 MNHNS and CDR2 SASEGT come from the germline V gene. The CDR3 runs to 14 residues.

This clonotype was observed at least ten times. The V call is TRBV9, the J call TRBJ2-5; TRBD1 matches at 7 bases. The CDR3 runs 15 residues. The ends lost 0 bases at V and 4 bases at J; junction bases unmatched: 6. Germline CDR1 is SGDLS and CDR2 is YYNGEE. The CDR3 coding sequence is TGTGCCAGCAGCGTAGCTCCGGGACAGTTAGAGACCCAGTACTTC. Residues: CASSVAPGQLETQYF.

This clonotype came up many times. The V and J genes are TRBV12-3 or TRBV12-4 and TRBJ2-7, with unresolved D. Trimming took 1 base from V and 5 from J, leaving 15 bases between them. The CDR3 covers 15 residues. The CDR3 coding sequence is TGTGCCAGCAGTTTAGGTGCGGACCTTCTGGACGAGCAGTACTTC. It specifies CASSLGADLLDEQYF.

As DNA, the CDR3 is TGTGCCAGCAGCTCAACCGGGGGACCCGGGGAGCTGTTTTTT. Protein: CASSSTGGPGELFF. V and J are TRBV7-8 and TRBJ2-2; D might be TRBD2 (6 bases). The germline CDR1 and CDR2 sequences are SGHVS and FQNEAQ. CDR3 length: 14 residues. V was pared by 4 bases and J by 6 bases, with 12 bases between. The full variable domain, its missing parts supplied by reference TRBV7-8 and TRBJ2-2, is GAGVSQSPRYKVAKRGQDVALRCDPISGHVSLFWYQQALGQGPEFLTYFQNEAQLDKSGLPSDRFFAERPEGSVSTLKIQRTQQEDSAVYLCASSSTGGPGELFFGEGSRLTVL.

The CDR3 DNA reads as TGTGCCAGCAGTTACACGGGACAGGGGTTTTCCTACGAGCAGTACTTC. Its translation is CASSYTGQGFSYEQYF. The rearrangement uses TRBV6-5 and TRBJ2-7, with 10 bases aligning to TRBD1. Germline V CDR1 and CDR2: MNHEY, SVGAGI. The CDR3 spans 16 residues. The ends lost 2 bases at V and 1 base at J; junction bases unmatched: 5.

This clonotype has at least ten counts. The V call is TRBV30, the J call TRBJ1-6; D gene unclear. The CDR3 contains 15 residues. Germline V gene lookup returns CDR1 GTSNPN and CDR2 SVGIG (reference sequence). V lost 2 bases to trimming and J lost 0 bases, with 8 bases between them. CDR3 amino acids: CAWSRRSSYNSPLHF. In DNA, the CDR3 is TGTGCCTGGAGTCGGCGGAGCTCCTATAATTCACCCCTCCACTTT. The variable domain in full, with the rest retrieved from reference TRBV30 and TRBJ1-6, is SQTIHQWPATLVQPVGSPLSLECTVEGTSNPNLYWYRQAAGRGLQLLFYSVGIGQISSEVPQNLSASRPQDRQFILSSKKLLLSDSGFYLCAWSRRSSYNSPLHFGNGTRLTVT.

The V call is TRBV6-5, the J call TRBJ1-2; tentative D call: TRBD1 (5 bases). The ends were cut back, 2 bases at V and 2 bases at J, with 9 bases in the middle. Per germline, CDR1 MNHEY and CDR2 SVGAGI. The CDR3 has 14 residues. The CDR3 is CASSYIKGNYGYTF. The CDR3 region has the DNA TGTGCCAGCAGTTACATAAAGGGGAACTATGGCTACACCTTC.

This clonotype was seen repeatedly, ten times or more. Just one base apart from a much larger clone, this may be a read error. The rearrangement uses TRBV7-2 and TRBJ1-2; D remains ambiguous. Trimming stripped 5 bases from V and 7 bases from J, with 17 bases between. This CDR3 is built from 14 residues. Germline CDR1 SGHTA, CDR2 FQGNSA. CDR3 sequence (DNA): TGTACCAGCAGCCCCGAGACGGCATTCTCTGGCTACACCTTC. Its protein product is CTSSPETAFSGYTF.

This clonotype was counted a few times. The chain joins TRBV4-1 to TRBJ2-7; the match to TRBD1 covers 7 bases. The CDR3 spans 16 residues. The V segment lost 1 base and the J segment 2 bases; nucleotides outside the gene matches: 8. CDR1 and CDR2 (germline): MGHRA, YSYEKL. The DNA for the CDR3 is TGCGCCAGCAGCCAAGCTTCGGGACAGCTGACCTACGAGCAGTACTTC. Protein product: CASSQASGQLTYEQYF.

This clonotype has only a few counts. Germline and junction disagree at one end, which may indicate a read error. The chain carries TRBV30 and TRBJ2-2; D might be TRBD2 (5 bases). Germline assignment: CDR1 GTSNPN and CDR2 SVGIG (reference sequence). The CDR3 is made up of 13 amino acids. Here the CDR3 reads CAWSRTGIGELCF. The CDR3 coding sequence is TGTGCCTGGAGTAGGACCGGGATCGGGGAGCTGTGTTTT.

The V call is TRBV28, the J call TRBJ2-5; tentatively, D is TRBD1 (6 bases). In germline, CDR1 is MDHEN, CDR2 SYDVKM. V lost 6 bases to trimming and J lost 3 bases, with 8 bases between them. The CDR3 loop spans 12 amino acids. CDR3 loop: CASSDRKETQYF. CDR3 DNA sequence: TGTGCCAGCAGCGACAGGAAAGAGACCCAGTACTTC.

This clonotype was recorded at least ten times. V gene TRBV4-1 combines with J gene TRBJ1-2, with D unresolved. Germline-derived CDR1 and CDR2 are MGHRA and YSYEKL. CDR3 length: 12 amino acids. V lost 0 bases to trimming and J lost 2 bases, with 1 base between them. The CDR3 bases are TGCGCCAGCAGCCAAGAGAACTATGGCTACACCTTC. As protein: CASSQENYGYTF.

At least ten counts were recorded for this clonotype. The V call is TRBV6-1, the J call TRBJ1-1, with D possibly being TRBD1 (5 bases). V lost 6 bases to trimming and J lost 4 bases, with 12 bases between them. This CDR3 is 13 amino acids long. Looked up from germline, CDR1 is MNHNS and CDR2 is SASEGT. CDR3 sequence: CASREKQVTEAFF. The DNA for the CDR3 is TGTGCCAGCAGAGAGAAACAGGTCACTGAAGCTTTCTTT.

This clonotype was recorded many times. V usage is TRBV27 and J usage is TRBJ2-2; TRBD2 matches at 7 bases. After removal of 8 bases from V and 6 bases from J, the junction contained 9 bases not matched to a gene. This CDR3 region has 14 residues. Germline-derived CDR1 and CDR2 are MNHEY and SMNVEV (reference sequence). This CDR3 is CASARGVDAGELFF. The CDR3 DNA is TGTGCCAGCGCCCGGGGGGTAGACGCCGGGGAGCTGTTTTTT.

Regarding this clonotype: This could be a read error, since a much larger clone is one nucleotide away. This chain uses TRBV30 with TRBJ2-5, with D perhaps matching TRBD1 or TRBD2 (6 bases each). This CDR3 comprises 15 residues. The germline V gene encodes CDR1 GTSNPN and CDR2 SVGIG (reference sequence). The CDR3 coding sequence is TGTGCCTGGACTCTGGGGGGCGCCGCCGAAGAGACCAAGTACTTC. It yields the protein CAWTLGGAAEETKYF.

At least ten counts were recorded for this clonotype. The V and J genes are TRBV5-1 and TRBJ1-2, with 9 bases lining up with TRBD1. Germline CDR1 and CDR2: SGHRS and YFSETQ. V gave up 4 bases and J gave up 2 bases; unmatched junction bases: 9. CDR3 length: 16 residues. Written as DNA, the CDR3 is TGCGCCAGCAGCCGGGACGGACAGGGGTTAAACTATGGCTACACCTTC. It yields the protein CASSRDGQGLNYGYTF. The variable domain in full, completed from reference TRBV5-1 and TRBJ1-2, reads KAGVTQTPRYLIKTRGQQVTLSCSPISGHRSVSWYQQTPGQGLQFLFEYFSETQRNKGNFPGRFSGRQFSNSRSEMNVSTLELGDSALYLCASSRDGQGLNYGYTFGSGTRLTVV.

This clonotype was counted between two and nine times. The chain couples TRBV12-5 to TRBJ1-2; tentatively, D is TRBD1 (5 bases). The germline V and J ends were trimmed by 6 bases and 5 bases, with 16 bases remaining between them. The CDR3 length is 14 residues. Germline values: CDR1 LGHNT, CDR2 FRNRAP. CDR3 sequence (DNA): TGTGCTAGTGGGTCGGGGCAGGGTTATTATGGCTACACCTTC. This sequence encodes CASGSGQGYYGYTF. The variable domain in full, completed from reference TRBV12-5 and TRBJ1-2, reads DARVTQTPRHKVTEMGQEVTMRCQPILGHNTVFWYRQTMMQGLELLAYFRNRAPLDDSGMPKDRFSAEMPDATLATLKIQPSEPRDSAVYFCASGSGQGYYGYTFGSGTRLTVV.

This clonotype was detected ten times or more. This chain links TRBV20-1 with TRBJ1-5, with a tentative D call TRBD1 (5 bases). The CDR3 has 18 residues. V dropped 0 bases and J dropped 2 bases, with 20 bases sitting between them. Germline assignment: CDR1 DFQATT and CDR2 SNEGSKA (reference sequence). The CDR3 DNA reads as TGCAGTGCTAGAGAGCCCGGGGCGGCGAGGTACGGCAATCAGCCCCAGCATTTT. Residues: CSAREPGAARYGNQPQHF.

This clonotype showed up just a few times. This sequence joins TRBV6-1 and TRBJ2-4, with D possibly TRBD2 on 6 matching bases. Germline values: CDR1 MNHNS, CDR2 SASEGT. This CDR3 contains 16 residues. V lost 6 bases and J lost 10, with 25 bases in between. The CDR3 loop reads CASRQPGLGTSGIQYF. CDR3 coding DNA: TGTGCCAGCAGACAACCGGGACTCGGAACCTCTGGGATTCAGTACTTC.

This clonotype was observed many times. This CDR3 reads CGEGYDSNQPQHF. The CDR3 DNA sequence: TGTGGGGAGGGGTACGATAGCAATCAGCCCCAGCATTTT. The rearrangement links TRBV10-3 to TRBJ1-5, with a weak D call TRBD1 (5 bases). The germline CDR1 and CDR2 sequences are ENHRY and SYGVKD. The CDR3 spans 13 residues.

This clonotype was seen only once. A much larger clonotype is one base distant, so this may be a read error. This chain uses TRBV6-1 with TRBJ1-2; D call uncertain. The CDR3 has 12 residues. Germline V lookup: CDR1 MNHNS, CDR2 SASEGT. CDR3 amino acids: CTSTSHPGGYTF. CDR3 coding DNA: TGTACCAGCACATCCCACCCCGGGGGCTACACCTTC.

This clonotype was detected ten times or more. The chain combines TRBV10-3 with TRBJ1-2, with a tentative D call TRBD1 (6 bases). Between the trimmed V and J ends, which lost 2 bases and 4 bases, there was a span of 11 bases. This CDR3 is built from 14 residues. The germline CDR1 and CDR2 sequences are ENHRY and SYGVKD. The CDR3 coding sequence is TGTGCCATCAGTGAGAGGGGGATCGGCTATGGCTACACCTTC. Translating gives CAISERGIGYGYTF.

The rearrangement links TRBV5-1 to TRBJ2-7; TRBD1 aligns across 8 bases. With V trimmed by 4 bases and J by 1 base, 7 bases remained unmatched. Germline V lookup: CDR1 SGHRS, CDR2 YFSETQ. There are 15 residues in the CDR3. DNA of the CDR3: TGCGCCAGCAGCCCGACAGGGGAGGTATCCTACGAGCAGTACTTC. Its protein is CASSPTGEVSYEQYF.

This clonotype was seen many times. This chain connects TRBV29-1 to TRBJ2-5; D is ambiguous. Germline V gene sequence: CDR1 SQVTM, CDR2 ANQGSEA. Between the trimmed V and J ends, which lost 4 bases and 4 bases, there was a span of 13 bases. The CDR3 totals 13 residues. CDR3 residues: CSVVGRLSETQYF. The CDR3 DNA reads as TGCAGCGTTGTTGGCAGGCTCTCAGAGACCCAGTACTTC.